These 16 T cell receptor beta chains were all obtained from the same sample, sequenced in a study of blood T cell repertoires in COVID-19. Here immunoSEQ multiplex PCR was the method, and the copy in TCRdb shows in-frame clones only, minus some. The sample yields 330,000 or so clones, around 87% seen once. The specimen was PBMCs or T cells enriched from blood (not recorded which). These TCRs come from a man between 40 and 49 years old in a cohort exposed to, infected with or recovered from COVID-19 (not recorded which).

The chain recombines TRBV6-5 with TRBJ1-3; 9 positions agree with TRBD1. Germline CDR1 is MNHEY and CDR2 is SVGAGI. V lost 2 bases and J lost 2; bases outside the gene matches: 1. The CDR3 spans 15 residues. CDR3 in amino acids: CASSYRDRAGNTIYF. The CDR3 DNA is TGTGCCAGCAGTTACCGGGACAGGGCTGGAAACACCATATATTTT.

CDR3 sequence (DNA): TGTGCCAGCAGTGCGATAGCGGGAGGGCCCGATGAGCAGTTCTTC. Its translation is CASSAIAGGPDEQFF. V gene TRBV28 combines with J gene TRBJ2-1, with 11 bases that match TRBD2. Trimming at V came to 5 bases and at J to 8 bases, leaving 8 bases not matched to a gene. The CDR3 extends over 15 amino acids. The V gene's germline CDR1 is MDHEN and CDR2 SYDVKM.

The chain carries TRBV6-1 and TRBJ2-1; possibly TRBD2 for D (6 bases). Trimming removed 2 bases from V and 10 bases from J, with 12 bases in between. This CDR3 is 13 amino acids long. CDR1 is MNHNS and CDR2 is SASEGT in the germline V gene. The CDR3 nucleotides read TGTGCCAGCAGTGAACGCCTAGCGAGCGAGCAGTTCTTC. Translating it yields CASSERLASEQFF.

This clone was counted once. J is TRBJ2-7 and V is TRBV18, with 7 bases aligning to TRBD1. The trim removed 5 bases at V and 3 bases at J, leaving 7 bases unmatched. The CDR3 runs to 14 residues. The germline V gene has CDR1 KGHSH and CDR2 LQKENI. The CDR3 sequence: CASSYGTAIYEQYF. The CDR3 region has the DNA TGTGCCAGCTCATACGGGACAGCAATCTACGAGCAGTACTTC.

The rearrangement links TRBV24-1 to TRBJ2-2; D possibly corresponds to TRBD1 (5 bases). CDR3 length: 13 residues. Germline loops: CDR1 KGHDR, CDR2 SFDVKD. The V and J ends lost 9 bases and 0 bases respectively, with 7 bases between them. The CDR3 DNA follows: TGTGCCACCGAACAGGCGAACACCGGGGAGCTGTTTTTT. This gives the protein CATEQANTGELFF.

V is TRBV7-9 and J is TRBJ2-7, with 9 bases aligning to TRBD1. CDR3 length equals 15 residues. Trimming took 3 bases from V and 5 from J; bases not matched to a gene: 8. Germline V gene lookup returns CDR1 SEHNR and CDR2 FQNEAQ (reference sequence). The CDR3, as DNA: TGTGCCAGCAGCTTGGCCGGGACAGGGATAAACGAGCAGTACTTC. Its protein product is CASSLAGTGINEQYF. Looking up the rest from reference TRBV7-9 and TRBJ2-7 gives the full variable domain: DTGVSQNPRHKITKRGQNVTFRCDPISEHNRLYWYRQTLGQGPEFLTYFQNEAQLEKSRLLSDRFSAERPKGSFSTLEIQRTEQGDSAMYLCASSLAGTGINEQYFGPGTRLTVT.

This rearrangement joins TRBV28 to TRBJ2-7, with TRBD2 matching 14 bases. The CDR3 loop spans 15 amino acids. Trimming took 3 bases from V and 4 from J; bases not matched to a gene: 2. CDR1 is MDHEN, CDR2 SYDVKM, per germline. CDR3 sequence reads: CASSLWTSGRYEQYF. In DNA, the CDR3 is TGTGCCAGCAGTTTGTGGACTAGCGGGAGGTACGAGCAGTACTTC.

The gene calls are TRBV3-1 (or the pseudogene TRBV3-2) and TRBJ2-3, with D tentatively TRBD2 (5 bases). V gave up 1 base and J gave up 2 bases, with 10 bases separating them. There are 15 residues in the CDR3. Germline V lookup: CDR1 LGHDT, CDR2 YNNKEL (reference sequence). DNA of the CDR3: TGTGCCAGCAGCCAAGGATCGGGAAACACAGATACGCAGTATTTT. Its protein product is CASSQGSGNTDTQYF.

The chain is built from TRBV5-4 and TRBJ2-1; D unresolved. In germline, CDR1 is SGHNT, CDR2 YYREEE (reference sequence). This CDR3 spans 14 amino acids. V lost 5 bases and J 7 bases, leaving 16 bases between the germline ends. The CDR3 DNA is TGTGCCAGCAGGTCGCTCGTTGAGCGTAATGAGCAGTTCTTC. As protein: CASRSLVERNEQFF.

This sequence joins TRBV28 and TRBJ1-5; 12 positions agree with TRBD1. The germline V gene has CDR1 MDHEN and CDR2 SYDVKM. This CDR3 is built from 16 residues. Trimming cost V 6 bases and J 7 bases; bases outside gene matches: 10. DNA of the CDR3: TGTGCCAGCAGAGTTGGCGGGACAGGGGGCCGGCAGCCCCAGCATTTT. It encodes CASRVGGTGGRQPQHF.

This chain links TRBV5-1 with TRBJ2-7, with 9 bases fitting TRBD2. With V trimmed by 4 bases and J by 4 bases, 6 bases remained unmatched. This CDR3 is built from 14 residues. From germline, CDR1 is SGHRS and CDR2 YFSETQ. CDR3 residues: CASSLTTSGYEQYF. CDR3 DNA sequence: TGCGCCAGCAGCCTTACCACTAGCGGGTACGAGCAGTACTTC.

The chain couples TRBV5-1 to TRBJ2-2, with TRBD2 matching 8 bases. Trimming at V came to 3 bases and at J to 0 bases, leaving 4 bases not matched to a gene. Looked up from germline, CDR1 is SGHRS and CDR2 is YFSETQ. This CDR3 region has 16 residues. CDR3 in amino acids: CASSSGLVANTGELFF. As DNA, the CDR3 is TGCGCCAGCAGCTCGGGACTAGTGGCGAACACCGGGGAGCTGTTTTTT.

This chain links TRBV30 with TRBJ2-7; 9 positions match TRBD1. The V and J ends lost 1 base and 4 bases, in that order; junction bases with no gene match: 8. This CDR3 has 15 residues. Germline V gives CDR1 GTSNPN, CDR2 SVGIG (reference sequence). CDR3 in DNA: TGTGCCTGGAGTGACGCCGGGACAGGGCTATACGAGCAGTACTTC. Protein: CAWSDAGTGLYEQYF.

This chain uses TRBV5-4 with TRBJ2-7; 9 bases match TRBD2. Unmatched junction bases numbered 5, after V lost 5 bases and J lost 2 bases. The CDR3 is 14 residues long. Germline CDR1 SGHNT, CDR2 YYREEE (reference sequence). The CDR3 region has the DNA TGTGCCAGCAGTAAGCGGGAGGAAACCTACGAGCAGTACTTC. Encoded protein: CASSKREETYEQYF.

The rearrangement joins TRBV5-1 to TRBJ1-2; D is uncertain. Germline V gene lookup returns CDR1 SGHRS and CDR2 YFSETQ. The CDR3 is 12 residues long. Trimming pared 2 bases from V and 7 bases from J, leaving 9 bases between. The CDR3 DNA reads TGCGCCAGCAGCTTAATGGGAGGTGGCTACACCTTC. This codes for CASSLMGGGYTF.

The V call is TRBV3-1 (or the pseudogene TRBV3-2), the J call TRBJ1-4; TRBD1 might be the D (5 bases). V dropped 3 bases and J dropped 10 bases, with 12 bases sitting between them. Germline V lookup: CDR1 LGHDT, CDR2 YNNKEL (reference sequence). This CDR3 has 13 residues. CDR3 bases: TGTGCCAGCAGCCAGAATTGGCAGGGAAAACTGTTTTTT. Translated: CASSQNWQGKLFF.